The sequence of this T cell receptor beta chain was determined in a study of beta chain features in type 1 diabetes. Background on the study: The examined sorted cells totaled approximately 100 million across samples. Study-wide results and caveats: Compared to healthy donors, patients appeared to have naive, central memory and Treg TCRB repertoires that were more alike. Type 1 diabetes patients had moderately but significantly shorter TCRB CDR3s in all four CD4+ subsets.

Germline V gene data show CDR1 as LNHDA and CDR2 as SQIVND (reference sequence). The length of the CDR3 is 13 residues. The V and J ends lost 7 bases and 2 bases respectively, with 11 bases between them. This clone showed up just a few times. Its target is unknown. Reverse transcription of all isolated RNA meant that expressed TCRB transcripts were sequenced. The protocol was immunoSEQ multiplex PCR, while the TCRdb copy is restricted to in-frame clones and leaves out a portion. The table lists roughly 240,000 clones, approximately 25% of them singletons. Sequenced input: naive CD4+ T cells from blood. This receptor was identified in a woman aged 25 to 45 with type 1 diabetes. The chain recombines TRBV19 with TRBJ1-2, with D possibly matching TRBD1 (5 bases). As DNA, the CDR3 is TGTGCCAGTACATGGGGGGAGAACTATGGCTACACCTTC. This sequence encodes CASTWGENYGYTF. Combining the CDR3 with reference TRBV19 and TRBJ1-2 gives the whole variable domain DGGITQSPKYLFRKEGQNVTLSCEQNLNHDAMYWYRQDPGQGLRLIYYSQIVNDFQKGDIAEGYSVSREKKESFPLTVTSAQKNPTAFYLCASTWGENYGYTFGSGTRLTVV.